This TCR beta chain was sequenced in a study of cytomegalovirus exposure and HLA in healthy donors. Regarding the study as a whole: The investigators catalogued about 170 TCR beta chains as cytomegalovirus-associated.

With regard to this clone: Its specificity is unknown.

60 Vbeta and 13 Jbeta primers were used in PCR. The protocol was immunoSEQ multiplex PCR, while the TCRdb copy is restricted to in-frame clones and leaves out a portion. The table shows 130,000 to 150,000 clones, with 60% to 80% occurring only once. This clonotype was obtained from a woman in her thirties or forties in good health and CMV-seropositive. The sample comprised PBMCs.

CDR3 sequence (DNA): TGTGCCAGCAGCTCCACTCCCAGGGGGTTGGATTATGGCTACACCTTC. Translation gives CASSSTPRGLDYGYTF. The chain joins TRBV11-2 to TRBJ1-2, with 7 bases fitting TRBD1. The CDR3 is 16 residues long. Trimming took 4 bases from V and 5 from J; bases not matched to a gene: 13. In germline, CDR1 is SGHAT, CDR2 FQNNGV.